Presented here are 10 T cell receptor beta chains from one specimen sequenced in a study of cytomegalovirus exposure and HLA in healthy donors. Amplification used 60 Vbeta primers and 13 Jbeta primers. Profiling relied on immunoSEQ multiplex PCR, and the TCRdb table lists in-frame clones only, not all of them. The sample has approximately 140,000 clones, approximately 76% seen once. The sample consisted of PBMCs. Receptors originate from a man aged 40-55 years in good health and CMV-seronegative.

The CDR3 sequence: CASSSGQGLNGYTF. Written as DNA, the CDR3 is TGCGCCAGCAGCTCCGGACAGGGGTTAAATGGCTACACCTTC. The chain recombines TRBV5-1 with TRBJ1-2; the match to TRBD1 covers 9 bases. The germline CDR1 and CDR2 sequences are SGHRS and YFSETQ. CDR3 length: 14 residues. The J segment lost 6 bases and the V segment lost 3 bases, leaving 6 bases of the junction unmatched.

The chain carries TRBV7-6 and TRBJ2-7; 10 bases fit TRBD1. V lost 1 base, J lost 6 bases, and 3 bases stayed unmatched. The CDR3 spans 14 residues. Per germline, CDR1 SGHVS and CDR2 FNYEAQ. CDR3 sequence (DNA): TGTGCCAGCAGCTTAGATGACAGGGGGCGCGAGCAGTACTTC. This translates into CASSLDDRGREQYF.

The rearrangement uses TRBV9 and TRBJ2-5, with TRBD2 as a possible D gene (6 bases). Trimming removed 0 bases from V and 3 bases from J, with 9 bases in between. Per germline, CDR1 SGDLS and CDR2 YYNGEE. The CDR3 is 14 residues long. As DNA, the CDR3 is TGTGCCAGCAGCGTAGGCGGGACGAAAGAGACCCAGTACTTC. It codes for CASSVGGTKETQYF.

J is TRBJ2-2 and V is TRBV11-3, with 9 bases that match TRBD1. The CDR3 totals 16 residues. V gave up 3 bases and J gave up 6 bases; unmatched junction bases: 8. Germline CDR1 is SGHNT and CDR2 is YENEEA. The CDR3 bases are TGTGCCAGCAGCTTCGAGGGACAGGGTCGTCCCGGGGAGCTGTTTTTT. It specifies CASSFEGQGRPGELFF.

The chain recombines TRBV7-9 with TRBJ2-2, with 7 bases matching TRBD1. The germline CDR1 and CDR2 sequences are SEHNR and FQNEAQ (reference sequence). The CDR3 runs to 15 residues. Germline trimming cut 5 bases from V and 2 bases from J; bases unmatched to any gene: 5. This chain's CDR3 is CASSPGTVNTGELFF. CDR3 coding DNA: TGTGCCAGCAGCCCAGGGACAGTAAACACCGGGGAGCTGTTTTTT. The complete variable domain, with remaining parts taken from reference TRBV7-9 and TRBJ2-2, reads DTGVSQNPRHKITKRGQNVTFRCDPISEHNRLYWYRQTLGQGPEFLTYFQNEAQLEKSRLLSDRFSAERPKGSFSTLEIQRTEQGDSAMYLCASSPGTVNTGELFFGEGSRLTVL.

The chain combines TRBV30 with TRBJ2-5; D call uncertain. Germline lookup yields CDR1 GTSNPN and CDR2 SVGIG (reference sequence). The CDR3 is made up of 12 amino acids. Trimming removed 5 bases from V and 2 bases from J, with 9 bases in between. CDR3 in DNA: TGTGCCTGGGCTAGAGAACAAGAGACCCAGTACTTC. Amino acid sequence: CAWAREQETQYF.

Details on this clone: This same CDR3 is encoded by further DNA sequences in the sample. The chain couples TRBV4-2 to TRBJ2-2, with TRBD2 identical over 13 bases. The V segment lost 1 base and the J segment 1 base; nucleotides outside the gene matches: 9. Germline loops: CDR1 LGHNA, CDR2 YNFKEQ. This CDR3 spans 20 amino acids. The CDR3 DNA follows: TGTGCCAGCAGCCAAGGGCGTACTAGCGGGGGGGCCCGGAACACCGGGGAGCTGTTTTTT. Translated, it gives CASSQGRTSGGARNTGELFF.

V and J are TRBV5-4 and TRBJ1-4, with 11 bases identical to TRBD1. After removal of 0 bases from V and 7 bases from J, the junction contained 2 bases not matched to a gene. The CDR3 is 15 residues long. Germline values: CDR1 SGHNT, CDR2 YYREEE (reference sequence). The chain's CDR3 is CASSLEGTGGEKLFF. The CDR3 DNA follows: TGTGCCAGCAGCTTGGAGGGGACAGGGGGTGAAAAACTGTTTTTT.

This clone was detected only once. This chain joins TRBV2 and TRBJ1-1; 11 bases are a match to TRBD1. V trimming: 0 bases; J trimming: 5 bases; junction bases outside the gene matches: 5. The germline V gene has CDR1 SNHLY and CDR2 FYNNEI. This CDR3 spans 16 amino acids. The CDR3 DNA reads TGTGCCAGCAGTGAAGCGTTCGGACAGGGGGCAACTGAAGCTTTCTTT. As protein: CASSEAFGQGATEAFF.

The J gene is TRBJ2-7, the V gene TRBV5-4; a weak D match, TRBD1 (8 bases). This CDR3 spans 15 amino acids. Trimming cost V 0 bases and J 6 bases, with 16 bases left between them. The germline V gene has CDR1 SGHNT and CDR2 YYREEE (reference sequence). The CDR3: CASSLAQGGLSEQYF. The CDR3 coding sequence is TGTGCCAGCAGCTTGGCACAGGGGGGGCTTAGCGAGCAGTACTTC.